Below are 21 T cell receptor beta chains sequenced from a single sample in a study of PD-1 blockade in classical Hodgkin lymphoma. Sequenced by immunoSEQ multiplex PCR; TCRdb stores in-frame clones only, minus some. This table holds 20,000 or so clones, around four fifths found once. Time point described: cycle 4 day 1 (C4D1), after six to seven weeks of nivolumab. There was relapse after autologous stem cell transplantation in every patient, and there was variation in brentuximab vedotin exposure. The material sequenced was peripheral blood mononuclear cells (PBMCs), taken before the fourth cycle of nivolumab. The receptors were sampled from a human donor with classical Hodgkin lymphoma.

This clone is large within its sample. This chain links TRBV10-3 with TRBJ1-2; a possible D gene is TRBD1 (5 bases). The CDR3 spans 16 residues. Trimming took 0 bases from V and 8 from J, leaving 19 bases between them. CDR1 and CDR2 (germline): ENHRY, SYGVKD. CDR3 in DNA: TGTGCCATCAGTGAGTCTCCCAATGGCAGGGATAACGGCTACACCTTC. Its protein is CAISESPNGRDNGYTF.

The rearrangement joins TRBV5-1 to TRBJ2-7; 9 bases are a match to TRBD1. Germline V gene data show CDR1 as SGHRS and CDR2 as YFSETQ. The CDR3 spans 15 residues. V dropped 3 bases and J dropped 2; count of bases not matched to a gene: 6. The CDR3 region has the DNA TGCGCCAGCAGCTCTAACAGGGGGCACACCTACGAGCAGTACTTC. It is translated as CASSSNRGHTYEQYF.

V is TRBV7-2 and J is TRBJ2-7; 11 bases align to TRBD2. CDR1 SGHTA and CDR2 FQGNSA come from the germline V gene. The ends lost 2 bases at V and 4 bases at J; junction bases unmatched: 4. This CDR3 is built from 15 residues. In DNA form, the CDR3 reads TGTGCCAGCAGCTTAACAACTAGCGGGGGATACGAGCAGTACTTC. Translating gives CASSLTTSGGYEQYF. The full variable domain, its missing parts supplied by reference TRBV7-2 and TRBJ2-7, is GAGVSQSPSNKVTEKGKDVELRCDPISGHTALYWYRQSLGQGLEFLIYFQGNSAPDKSGLPSDRFSAERTGGSVSTLTIQRTQQEDSAVYLCASSLTTSGGYEQYFGPGTRLTVT.

The J gene is TRBJ2-2, the V gene TRBV7-2; 11 bases map to TRBD2. The V and J ends lost 4 bases and 0 bases, in that order; junction bases with no gene match: 10. The CDR3 sequence is 19 residues long. CDR1 SGHTA and CDR2 FQGNSA come from the germline V gene. The CDR3 sequence is CASSYGTSGHRPNTGELFF. CDR3 in DNA: TGTGCCAGCAGCTATGGGACTAGCGGTCATAGGCCGAACACCGGGGAGCTGTTTTTT.

V is TRBV9 and J is TRBJ1-1; D gene ambiguous. CDR3 length equals 13 residues. Trimming cost V 1 base and J 3 bases, with 7 bases left between them. CDR1 is SGDLS and CDR2 is YYNGEE in the germline V gene. CDR3 protein: CASSVWAHTEAFF. CDR3 DNA sequence: TGTGCCAGCAGCGTATGGGCTCACACTGAAGCTTTCTTT.

The chain couples TRBV27 to TRBJ1-1; 7 positions agree with TRBD1. CDR3 length equals 13 residues. After removal of 5 bases from V and 6 bases from J, the junction contained 6 bases not matched to a gene. CDR1 is MNHEY, CDR2 SMNVEV, per germline (reference sequence). The DNA for the CDR3 is TGTGCCAGCAGTCGACGTACAGGGGCTGAAGCTTTCTTT. Amino acids: CASSRRTGAEAFF.

Only a few counts were recorded for this clone. CDR3 sequence (DNA): TGTGCCAGCAGGGGCGCCGGGACAGGGACCTACGAGCAGTACTTC. Translating it yields CASRGAGTGTYEQYF. The rearrangement joins TRBV13 to TRBJ2-7; 9 bases line up with TRBD1. V trimming: 6 bases; J trimming: 2 bases; junction bases outside the gene matches: 8. The CDR3 sequence is 15 residues long. The V gene's germline CDR1 is PRHDT and CDR2 FYEKMQ (reference sequence).

V gene TRBV29-1 combines with J gene TRBJ1-5; D might be TRBD1 (5 bases). The CDR3 has 13 residues. V dropped 2 bases and J dropped 7 bases, with 12 bases sitting between them. The germline CDR1 and CDR2 sequences are SQVTM and ANQGSEA. The CDR3 bases are TGCAGCGTTGAACTGGGGGGAGGACAGCCCCAGCATTTT. This sequence encodes CSVELGGGQPQHF. The entire variable domain, with the rest obtained from reference TRBV29-1 and TRBJ1-5, is as follows: SAVISQKPSRDICQRGTSLTIQCQVDSQVTMMFWYRQQPGQSLTLIATANQGSEATYESGFVIDKFPISRPNLTFSTLTVSNMSPEDSSIYLCSVELGGGQPQHFGDGTRLSIL.

The V call is TRBV15, the J call TRBJ1-5; D is perhaps TRBD1 (5 bases). Germline V CDR1 and CDR2: LNHNV, YYDKDF (reference sequence). The CDR3 is 17 residues long. The V and J ends lost 0 bases and 2 bases respectively, with 14 bases between them. The CDR3 DNA sequence: TGTGCCACCAGCAGAGAGTTTCAGGGAGCAGGCAATCAGCCCCAGCATTTT. Its protein is CATSREFQGAGNQPQHF. The full variable domain, with the rest looked up from reference TRBV15 and TRBJ1-5, is DAMVIQNPRYQVTQFGKPVTLSCSQTLNHNVMYWYQQKSSQAPKLLFHYYDKDFNNEADTPDNFQSRRPNTSFCFLDIRSPGLGDTAMYLCATSREFQGAGNQPQHFGDGTRLSIL.

This chain uses TRBV14 with TRBJ2-3; no firm D call. Germline values: CDR1 SGHDN, CDR2 FVKESK. The CDR3 sequence is 12 residues long. Trimming took off 5 bases at V and 7 bases at J, with 10 bases between the two ends. CDR3 sequence: CASSFFGHTQYF. In nucleotides, the CDR3 is TGTGCCAGCAGCTTCTTCGGCCATACGCAGTATTTT. Complete variable domain (other parts from reference TRBV14 and TRBJ2-3): EAGVTQFPSHSVIEKGQTVTLRCDPISGHDNLYWYRRVMGKEIKFLLHFVKESKQDESGMPNNRFLAERTGGTYSTLKVQPAELEDSGVYFCASSFFGHTQYFGPGTRLTVL.

The chain employs TRBV18 and TRBJ1-1; no definite D call. This CDR3 spans 13 amino acids. Trimming left V 8 bases short and J 5 bases short, with 15 bases between. Germline V gene lookup returns CDR1 KGHSH and CDR2 LQKENI. The CDR3 region has the DNA TGTGCCAGCACCCCCGATCTAGGGACTGAAGCTTTCTTT. Translated, it gives CASTPDLGTEAFF.

This clone was observed a single time. V gene TRBV30 combines with J gene TRBJ1-3; a weak D match, TRBD1 (5 bases). V lost 0 bases to trimming and J lost 3 bases, with 6 bases between them. The CDR3 consists of 13 residues. Germline values: CDR1 GTSNPN, CDR2 SVGIG (reference sequence). The CDR3 sequence: CAWSVGDGNTIYF. In DNA form, the CDR3 reads TGTGCCTGGAGTGTAGGGGATGGAAACACCATATATTTT.

The chain links TRBV5-4 to TRBJ2-3, with TRBD1 matching over 7 bases. The ends lost 2 bases at V and 6 bases at J; junction bases unmatched: 3. CDR3 length: 13 residues. CDR1 is SGHNT, CDR2 YYREEE, per germline (reference sequence). The CDR3 reads CASSLDRVDTQYF. CDR3 nucleotides: TGTGCCAGCAGCTTAGACAGGGTTGATACGCAGTATTTT.

This chain connects TRBV19 to TRBJ1-5; D is unclear. This CDR3 is built from 18 residues. The V end lost 4 bases, the J end lost 3 bases, and 22 bases lay between the germline ends. Germline loops: CDR1 LNHDA, CDR2 SQIVND (reference sequence). CDR3 protein: CASSTTELVRFTNQPQHF. The CDR3 DNA is TGTGCCAGTAGTACTACTGAGTTAGTTCGATTTACCAATCAGCCCCAGCATTTT.

The chain has TRBV5-1 and TRBJ2-4; no clear D gene. The ends were cut back, 0 bases at V and 6 bases at J, with 7 bases in the middle. This CDR3 has 13 amino acids. CDR1 and CDR2 from the germline V gene are SGHRS and YFSETQ. The CDR3 DNA reads as TGCGCCAGCAGCTTGGCCCCTCTAAACATTCAGTACTTC. Protein: CASSLAPLNIQYF.

The chain is built from TRBV7-9 and TRBJ1-1, with a possible D match to TRBD1 (6 bases). The CDR3 has 12 amino acids. The germline V gene encodes CDR1 SEHNR and CDR2 FQNEAQ (reference sequence). The V end was cut by 5 bases, the J end by 13 bases, with 17 bases between. The CDR3 is CASSATQGNDFF. In DNA, the CDR3 is TGTGCCAGCAGCGCAACCCAGGGGAACGATTTCTTT.

V gene TRBV7-9 combines with J gene TRBJ2-1; TRBD2 agrees at 15 bases. Trimming at V came to 3 bases and at J to 2 bases, leaving 5 bases not matched to a gene. CDR1 and CDR2 from the germline V gene are SEHNR and FQNEAQ (reference sequence). The CDR3 has 18 amino acids. The CDR3 region is CASSFPRTSGGAYNEQFF. CDR3 sequence (DNA): TGTGCCAGCAGCTTTCCCCGGACTAGCGGGGGGGCCTACAATGAGCAGTTCTTC.

The chain joins TRBV28 to TRBJ2-7; D perhaps matches TRBD2 (6 bases). The germline CDR1 and CDR2 sequences are MDHEN and SYDVKM. The CDR3 runs 14 residues. Trimming removed 3 bases at V and 2 bases at J, with 11 bases between. This CDR3 reads CASSLEAGPYEQYF. CDR3 coding DNA: TGTGCCAGCAGTTTGGAAGCGGGTCCCTACGAGCAGTACTTC.

The V and J genes are TRBV7-2 and TRBJ1-1; 7 bases agree with TRBD1. The ends lost 5 bases at V and 4 bases at J; junction bases unmatched: 7. From germline, CDR1 is SGHTA and CDR2 FQGNSA. This CDR3 comprises 14 residues. Written as DNA, the CDR3 is TGTGCCAGCAGCACCATTGGGACAGTCACTGAAGCTTTCTTT. It encodes CASSTIGTVTEAFF.

The genes are TRBV14 and TRBJ2-1; the match to TRBD1 covers 7 bases. CDR1 SGHDN and CDR2 FVKESK come from the germline V gene. The ends lost 5 bases at V and 4 bases at J; junction bases unmatched: 2. This CDR3 contains 13 residues. The CDR3 DNA is TGTGCCAGCAGCGCGGACAGGTACAATGAGCAGTTCTTC. This encodes CASSADRYNEQFF.

The rearrangement joins TRBV30 to TRBJ1-1, with D possibly TRBD1 on 6 matching bases. V gave up 4 bases and J gave up 0 bases, with 15 bases separating them. Germline CDR1 reads GTSNPN; CDR2 reads SVGIG (reference sequence). The CDR3 has 15 residues. The CDR3 loop is CAWTFLGGMNTEAFF. The CDR3 nucleotides are TGTGCCTGGACCTTTTTAGGGGGTATGAACACTGAAGCTTTCTTT.